This entry lists 24 T cell receptor beta chains sequenced from one sample in a study of blood T cell repertoires in COVID-19. Sequencing used immunoSEQ multiplex PCR; TCRdb keeps in-frame clones, though not all of them. The data contain approximately 250,000 clones, roughly 89% of them singletons. Material for sequencing was peripheral blood. Receptors were obtained from a man aged 25-45 years who had recovered from COVID-19.

The chain recombines TRBV3-1 (or the pseudogene TRBV3-2) with TRBJ2-5, with D possibly matching TRBD2 (6 bases). Deletions cut 1 base from V and 3 bases from J, with 15 bases between. CDR3 length: 16 residues. Germline V gene sequence: CDR1 LGHDT, CDR2 YNNKEL (reference sequence). The CDR3 bases are TGTGCCAGCAGCCAAGGTACCGGGACTCAAGAAGAGACCCAGTACTTC. Translating it yields CASSQGTGTQEETQYF.

The rearrangement links TRBV3-1 (or the pseudogene TRBV3-2) to TRBJ1-6, with D uncertain. V lost 2 bases to trimming and J lost 7 bases, with 12 bases between them. The CDR3 runs to 15 residues. The V gene's germline CDR1 is LGHDT and CDR2 YNNKEL (reference sequence). CDR3 region: CASSQSPTPNSPLHF. Written as DNA, the CDR3 is TGTGCCAGCAGCCAATCGCCGACACCAAATTCACCCCTCCACTTT.

The rearrangement uses TRBV7-6 and TRBJ2-3, with D possibly TRBD1 on 5 matching bases. Germline V CDR1 and CDR2: SGHVS, FNYEAQ. The CDR3 has 14 residues. Trimming removed 3 bases from V and 0 bases from J, with 7 bases in between. The CDR3: CASSFGASTDTQYF. CDR3 sequence (DNA): TGTGCCAGCAGCTTTGGGGCTAGCACAGATACGCAGTATTTT.

The J gene is TRBJ1-2, the V gene TRBV27, with TRBD1 identical over 9 bases. V was clipped by 10 bases and J by 1 base; unmatched bases: 10. The CDR3 is made up of 15 amino acids. CDR1 and CDR2 from the germline V gene are MNHEY and SMNVEV (reference sequence). This CDR3 is CAILGWTGDNYGYTF. The CDR3 DNA reads TGTGCCATCCTGGGCTGGACAGGGGATAACTATGGCTACACCTTC.

The chain has TRBV12-3 or TRBV12-4 and TRBJ1-1; D not certain. Trimming took 3 bases from V and 3 from J, leaving 8 bases between them. The CDR3 extends over 13 amino acids. The DNA of the CDR3 is TGTGCCAGCAGTTTCCCGGAGGACACTGAAGCTTTCTTT. Translation gives CASSFPEDTEAFF.

This clone showed up just once. The chain carries TRBV2 and TRBJ1-5, with D perhaps TRBD1 (6 bases). CDR3 size: 16 residues. Germline CDR1 is SNHLY and CDR2 is FYNNEI. V lost 4 bases, J lost 1 base, and 14 bases lay in between. The CDR3 region is CASSAAQGWSNQPQHF. The CDR3 DNA is TGTGCCAGCAGTGCCGCTCAGGGGTGGAGCAATCAGCCCCAGCATTTT. Variable domain in full (rest from reference TRBV2 and TRBJ1-5): EPEVTQTPSHQVTQMGQEVILRCVPISNHLYFYWYRQILGQKVEFLVSFYNNEISEKSEIFDDQFSVERPDGSNFTLKIRSTKLEDSAMYFCASSAAQGWSNQPQHFGDGTRLSIL.

The chain links TRBV19 to TRBJ1-5, with a weak D call TRBD1 (5 bases). The germline gives CDR1 LNHDA, CDR2 SQIVND (reference sequence). V was cut by 1 base and J by 6 bases, with 13 bases left in between. The CDR3 sequence is 15 residues long. The CDR3 spells CASSIVRGNSQPQHF. The CDR3 region has the DNA TGTGCCAGTAGTATAGTTCGGGGGAACTCTCAGCCCCAGCATTTT.

This chain connects TRBV5-6 to TRBJ2-3; D unclear. The germline V and J ends were trimmed by 4 bases and 6 bases, with 6 bases remaining between them. Germline CDR1 is SGHDT and CDR2 is YYEEEE. There are 11 residues in the CDR3. The DNA for the CDR3 is TGTGCCAGCAGCCAGGCTGATACGCAGTATTTT. Translating gives CASSQADTQYF.

CDR3: CASSSGGGGTEAFF. CDR3 bases: TGTGCCAGCAGCTCTGGGGGGGGCGGCACTGAAGCTTTCTTT. This chain uses TRBV5-4 with TRBJ1-1, with D perhaps matching TRBD1 (6 bases). The CDR3 length is 14 residues. From germline, CDR1 is SGHNT and CDR2 YYREEE (reference sequence). Trimming shortened V by 3 bases and J by 4 bases, and 13 bases separated the two germline ends. Combining the CDR3 with reference TRBV5-4 and TRBJ1-1 gives the whole variable domain ETGVTQSPTHLIKTRGQQVTLRCSSQSGHNTVSWYQQALGQGPQFIFQYYREEENGRGNFPPRFSGLQFPNYSSELNVNALELDDSALYLCASSSGGGGTEAFFGQGTRLTVV.

V is TRBV7-2 and J is TRBJ2-7, with D possibly TRBD1 on 6 matching bases. The germline CDR1 and CDR2 sequences are SGHTA and FQGNSA. Trimming pared 1 base from V and 2 bases from J, leaving 12 bases between. There are 15 residues in the CDR3. Here the CDR3 DNA reads TGTGCCAGCAGCTTAGTTCGACAGGACCCCTACGAGCAGTACTTC. This encodes CASSLVRQDPYEQYF.

The gene calls are TRBV10-3 and TRBJ2-7; perhaps TRBD2 as D (6 bases). Germline V CDR1 and CDR2: ENHRY, SYGVKD. Trimming took off 4 bases at V and 1 base at J, with 14 bases between the two ends. CDR3 length equals 15 residues. For the CDR3, the DNA is TGTGCCATCAGTGGTCCGGGGGAGGCTTCCTACGAGCAGTACTTC. Translation: CAISGPGEASYEQYF.

The chain joins TRBV6-5 to TRBJ1-1; 8 bases are shared with TRBD1. J gave up 10 bases and V 6 bases, and 16 bases lay outside the gene matches. CDR1 MNHEY and CDR2 SVGAGI come from the germline V gene. This CDR3 has 15 residues. Written as DNA, the CDR3 is TGTGCCAGCAGCTTTCGATTCCAGGGGGCTAGCCCAGCTTTCTTT. This sequence encodes CASSFRFQGASPAFF.

This sequence joins TRBV11-3 and TRBJ2-5, with 7 bases matching TRBD1. This CDR3 contains 15 residues. V gave up 5 bases and J gave up 5 bases; unmatched junction bases: 11. Looked up from germline, CDR1 is SGHNT and CDR2 is YENEEA. CDR3 in amino acids: CASSPRRGGVETQYF. CDR3 coding DNA: TGTGCCAGCAGCCCACGTAGAGGGGGCGTGGAGACCCAGTACTTC.

The genes are TRBV5-4 and TRBJ1-1; D is ambiguous. Germline assignment: CDR1 SGHNT and CDR2 YYREEE (reference sequence). The V gene lost 7 bases and the J gene lost 1 base, with 8 bases spanning the gap. The CDR3 totals 12 residues. The CDR3 nucleotides read TGTGCCAGCGCAGAATCGAACACTGAAGCTTTCTTT. Residues: CASAESNTEAFF.

This clone was seen a few times. The genes are TRBV5-4 and TRBJ1-2; TRBD1 matches 8 bases. Losses at the gene ends were 3 bases for V and 4 bases for J; bases not matched to a gene: 14. Germline assignment: CDR1 SGHNT and CDR2 YYREEE (reference sequence). The CDR3 is made up of 17 amino acids. The CDR3 sequence is CASSSMPTGGNGYGYTF. In nucleotides, the CDR3 is TGTGCCAGCAGCTCAATGCCAACAGGGGGTAATGGCTATGGCTACACCTTC.

This clone was seen only once. The J gene is TRBJ1-2, the V gene TRBV19, with 8 bases matching TRBD1. Trimming at V came to 7 bases and at J to 3 bases, leaving 10 bases not matched to a gene. CDR1 and CDR2 (germline): LNHDA, SQIVND (reference sequence). The CDR3 spans 15 residues. This CDR3 is CASTQRTGTYYGYTF. DNA for the CDR3: TGTGCCAGTACCCAACGGACAGGGACTTACTATGGCTACACCTTC.

The J gene is TRBJ1-5, the V gene TRBV5-6, with TRBD1 matching over 9 bases. This CDR3 comprises 15 residues. The germline CDR1 and CDR2 sequences are SGHDT and YYEEEE. Germline trimming cut 0 bases from V and 2 bases from J; bases unmatched to any gene: 0. CDR3 protein: CASSLGTGGNQPQHF. CDR3 DNA sequence: TGTGCCAGCAGCTTGGGGACAGGGGGCAATCAGCCCCAGCATTTT.

J is TRBJ1-5 and V is TRBV4-1, with 8 bases that match TRBD1. Per germline, CDR1 MGHRA and CDR2 YSYEKL. This CDR3 has 17 amino acids. J lost 5 bases, V lost 1 base, and 10 bases had no gene match. The CDR3, as DNA: TGCGCCAGCAGCCAAGGGGCCCACACACAGGGGGATCAGCCCCAGCATTTT. It codes for CASSQGAHTQGDQPQHF.

The chain links TRBV29-1 to TRBJ2-1; maybe TRBD2 (5 bases). Looked up from germline, CDR1 is SQVTM and CDR2 is ANQGSEA. Trimming removed 4 bases at V and 10 bases at J, with 17 bases between. The CDR3 is 13 residues long. The CDR3 spells CSVGKDPSLEQFF. The CDR3 bases are TGCAGCGTTGGGAAGGACCCTAGCTTAGAGCAGTTCTTC.

The rearrangement joins TRBV5-6 to TRBJ1-5; D might be TRBD1 (5 bases). This CDR3 spans 15 amino acids. Trimming took 3 bases from V and 2 from J, leaving 12 bases between them. The germline V gene has CDR1 SGHDT and CDR2 YYEEEE. In nucleotides, the CDR3 is TGTGCCAGCAGCTCCCGGTCGGGGGGCAATCAGCCCCAGCATTTT. The encoded protein is CASSSRSGGNQPQHF.

The chain has TRBV29-1 and TRBJ2-3; TRBD2 matches at 7 bases. The CDR3 sequence is 14 residues long. Germline V gives CDR1 SQVTM, CDR2 ANQGSEA. V was clipped by 3 bases and J by 1 base; unmatched bases: 4. The CDR3 here is CSVDQRGGTDTQYF. Written as DNA, the CDR3 is TGCAGCGTTGACCAGCGGGGCGGCACAGATACGCAGTATTTT.

At least ten counts were recorded for this clone. This sample includes further DNA sequences coding for the same CDR3. V usage is TRBV2 and J usage is TRBJ1-1; perhaps TRBD1 as D (6 bases). Germline lookup yields CDR1 SNHLY and CDR2 FYNNEI. Trimming cost V 8 bases and J 2 bases, with 12 bases left between them. The length of the CDR3 is 13 residues. DNA for the CDR3: TGTGCCAGCCGACGGACAGCTAACACTGAAGCTTTCTTT. Its protein product is CASRRTANTEAFF. The variable domain in full, completed from reference TRBV2 and TRBJ1-1, reads EPEVTQTPSHQVTQMGQEVILRCVPISNHLYFYWYRQILGQKVEFLVSFYNNEISEKSEIFDDQFSVERPDGSNFTLKIRSTKLEDSAMYFCASRRTANTEAFFGQGTRLTVV.

The V and J genes are TRBV4-2 and TRBJ2-5; D is uncertain. Germline CDR1 reads LGHNA; CDR2 reads YNFKEQ. The V end lost 0 bases, the J end lost 0 bases, and 8 bases lay between the germline ends. The CDR3 spans 15 residues. The CDR3: CASSQDYRYQETQYF. As DNA, the CDR3 is TGTGCCAGCAGCCAAGATTATAGATACCAAGAGACCCAGTACTTC.

The J gene is TRBJ1-2, the V gene TRBV6-5; D is undetermined. V dropped 2 bases and J dropped 5 bases, with 9 bases sitting between them. Germline CDR1 and CDR2: MNHEY and SVGAGI. The CDR3 length is 13 residues. DNA for the CDR3: TGTGCCAGCAGTTACGGGGAGTTTTATGGCTACACCTTC. Protein sequence: CASSYGEFYGYTF.